This T cell receptor beta chain stems from a study of blood T cells in healthy people across ages. V shed 6 bases and J shed 7 bases, with 22 bases lying between them. This CDR3 contains 16 residues. Caucasian, healthy and from Russia, the donors were aged between roughly 6 and 95. PCR was performed a second time for about 7 to 12 cycles using a sample-barcoded 5' primer and a J-beta primer mix. Via MiXCR, TCRdb re-called the 5' RACE reads, giving one row per CDR3 protein. The sample records 540,000 or so distinct CDR3 sequences, 25% to 30% being singletons. Sequencing used blood. The chain is built from TRBV12-3 or TRBV12-4 and TRBJ2-1, with D possibly matching TRBD1 (9 bases). The sequence derives from a woman in her 70s in good health. CDR3 residues: CASSPGGDRVDNEQFF. The CDR3 nucleotides read TGTGCCAGCAGCCCGGGGGGGGACAGGGTGGATAATGAGCAGTTCTTC.